Listed below are T cell receptor beta chains from one sample, sequenced in a study of CD8 T cells in ankylosing spondylitis. TCRdb fed the 5' RACE reads into MiXCR, producing one record per CDR3 protein. The sample records about 220,000 distinct CDR3 sequences, just under 7.5% being singletons. Specimen: blood, either unsorted or a sorted T cell fraction (not recorded which). The receptors shown here come from a male donor with ankylosing spondylitis. CDR3s include the opening cysteine and the closing phenylalanine or tryptophan. A D gene is named only where the DNA matches it firmly. Some rows mark clone size as missing; the rest say once, few, many or name a class of expanded clone.

d_gene,j_gene,v_gene,abundance,CDR3aa,CDR3nt
NA,TRBJ2-7,TRBV6-2/TRBV6-3,many,CASSPTGGIGYEQYF,TGTGCCAGCAGTCCCACAGGAGGTATAGGCTACGAGCAGTACTTC
NA,TRBJ2-5,TRBV28,many,CASSLRGSGAGETQYF,TGTGCCAGCAGTTTGCGGGGGTCAGGGGCCGGAGAGACCCAGTACTTC
NA,TRBJ1-5,TRBV10-3,NA,CAISESIRYSNQPQHF,TGTGCCATCAGTGAGTCGATAAGGTATAGCAATCAGCCCCAGCATTTT
TRBD2,TRBJ2-3,TRBV29-1,few,CSVEPLTSGSADTQYF,TGCAGCGTAGAACCCTTGACTAGCGGGAGCGCAGATACGCAGTATTTT
NA,TRBJ2-1,TRBV7-9,few,CASSPLRGPRGINEQFF,TGTGCCAGCAGCCCCCTAAGAGGGCCTAGAGGAATAAATGAGCAGTTCTTC
TRBD2,TRBJ2-5,TRBV7-2,NA,CASSGGLAVQETQYF,TGTGCCAGCAGCGGGGGTCTAGCGGTCCAAGAGACCCAGTACTTC
TRBD1,TRBJ2-7,TRBV15,NA,CATSGRDRGHEQYF,TGTGCCACCAGCGGCCGGGACAGGGGCCACGAGCAGTACTTC
NA,TRBJ2-7,TRBV10-2,NA,CASSMVVEQYF,TGCGCCAGCAGTATGGTTGTTGAGCAGTACTTC
NA,TRBJ2-1,TRBV7-7,few,CASSSGLYAGEQFF,TGTGCTAGCAGCTCGGGACTGTATGCAGGGGAGCAGTTCTTC
TRBD2,TRBJ2-1,TRBV4-2,many,CASSQSLRGIYNEQFF,TGTGCCAGCAGCCAAAGCTTGCGGGGGATTTACAATGAGCAGTTCTTC
TRBD2,TRBJ2-3,TRBV11-2,many,CASSRRARLAENTDTQYF,TGTGCCAGCAGCCGCCGCGCCCGACTAGCGGAGAACACAGATACGCAGTATTTT
NA,TRBJ2-5,TRBV6-1,few,CASGRRGRMGQETQYF,TGTGCCAGCGGACGACGGGGGCGGATGGGACAAGAGACCCAGTACTTC
TRBD2,TRBJ2-1,TRBV9,few,CASSASSGGRHEQFF,TGTGCCAGCAGCGCCTCTAGCGGGGGGCGGCATGAGCAGTTCTTC
NA,TRBJ2-3,TRBV5-1,many,CASSLALGPDTQYF,TGCGCCAGCAGCTTGGCGCTAGGGCCAGATACGCAGTATTTT
NA,TRBJ1-4,TRBV25-1,many,CASSELWVEEKLFF,TGTGCCAGCAGTGAATTATGGGTAGAGGAAAAACTGTTTTTT
TRBD1,TRBJ2-3,TRBV28,many,CASSWNRGPEVGTQYF,TGTGCCAGCAGTTGGAACAGGGGCCCCGAGGTTGGTACGCAGTATTTT